The rows below give T cell receptor beta chains drawn from one sample of a study of T-cell reconstitution after alpha-beta-depleted transplantation in children. TCRdb itself ran the PCR reads through MiXCR, one entry per CDR3 protein. In the table there are a few hundred thousand distinct CDR3 sequences, roughly a quarter of which are singletons. The material sequenced was PBMCs, taken before TCRalphabeta/CD19-depleted stem cell transplant. These receptors were obtained from a girl aged 2 to 9 with Fanconi anemia, due to receive a stem cell transplant. CDR3s include the opening cysteine and the closing phenylalanine or tryptophan. Where a row states a size, it is once, few, many or the class of an expanded clone; other rows omit it.

size	J	V	CDR3
-	TRBJ1-3	TRBV29-1	CSVGTHGRGNTIYF
few	TRBJ1-1	TRBV7-8	CASSSRGMNTEAFF
-	TRBJ1-2	TRBV29-1	CSVETPGQHYTF
-	TRBJ2-7	TRBV10-3	CAISDMSEENLAEWYF
-	TRBJ1-2	TRBV29-1	CSVLPGNYGYTF
-	TRBJ2-1	TRBV20-1	CSAVPGTSDYNEQFF
many	TRBJ2-7	TRBV25-1	CASSDRGRTSPYEQYF
many	TRBJ2-3	TRBV10-3	CAIRRELTDTQYF
few	TRBJ1-2	TRBV5-1	CASSLGQPMNYGYTF
few	TRBJ2-3	TRBV7-3	CASSIRGDTQYF
few	TRBJ2-6	TRBV21-1	CASSTNAGEKANVLTF
many	TRBJ2-1	TRBV29-1	CSVEPNRGYNEQFF
many	TRBJ2-7	TRBV5-6	CASSFADTLYEQYF
-	TRBJ1-5	TRBV6-4	CAKEGQFSNQPQHF
few	TRBJ2-7	TRBV5-6	CASSFFLRAGGPNEQYF
-	TRBJ2-6	TRBV28	CASSAGAEGANVLTF
-	TRBJ2-7	TRBV20-1	CSASRRASYEQYF
-	TRBJ2-3	TRBV7-2	CASSLLSRSTDTQYF
-	TRBJ2-7	TRBV20-1	CSAGDNLYSYEQYF
many	TRBJ2-1	TRBV29-1	CSVEGLARYNEQFF
-	TRBJ1-2	TRBV24-1	CATSGTGGPTYGYTF
many	TRBJ2-3	TRBV29-1	CSATGTVLTDTQYF
-	TRBJ2-1	TRBV29-1	CSVERSTEQFF
many	TRBJ2-3	TRBV29-1	CSVEDLQGFGDTQYF
many	TRBJ2-7	TRBV12-3/TRBV12-4	CASSFQLSYEQYF
-	TRBJ2-7	TRBV4-2	CASSRRPLLPMADAVHEQYF
-	TRBJ2-4	TRBV20-1	CSARAVKMAKNIQYF
-	TRBJ2-1	TRBV4-2	CASSKIIAGGYNEQFF
many	TRBJ2-1	TRBV6-1	CASSPGLAGVLNEQFF
few	TRBJ2-5	TRBV11-2	CASSEVLAGELETQYF
few	TRBJ2-7	TRBV7-2	CASSLAGGADYEQYF
once	TRBJ2-7	TRBV7-6	CASSLARDSFYEQYF
many	TRBJ2-7	TRBV29-1	CSVSFGTSGYEQYF
many	TRBJ2-5	TRBV3-1	CASSQEGGPVETQYF
-	TRBJ2-7	TRBV30	CAWKADRGAYEQYF
many	TRBJ2-3	TRBV29-1	CSVRRGTDTQYF
-	TRBJ1-2	TRBV7-2	CASSPAPGQGYGYTF
few	TRBJ2-5	TRBV30	CAWSRGRKQETQYF
-	TRBJ1-1	TRBV6-2/TRBV6-3	CASRRTGGGGTEAFF
many	TRBJ2-5	TRBV29-1	CSVRDRATQYF
-	TRBJ2-7	TRBV25-1	CASSGGTVSSYEQYF
many	TRBJ2-3	TRBV20-1	CSAWTGGSGLTDTQYF
many	TRBJ2-1	TRBV20-1	CSAPSAVTYNEQFF
many	TRBJ1-6	TRBV28	CASSLHQGRSGSPLHF
-	TRBJ2-3	TRBV11-3	CASSLGRGALGDTQYF
once	TRBJ2-5	TRBV19	CASSIGQQETQYF
few	TRBJ1-2	TRBV28	CASSLLGRNYGYTF
many	TRBJ2-6	TRBV20-1	CSATGFGANVLTF
-	TRBJ2-7	TRBV20-1	CSASWGITYEQYF
many	TRBJ2-1	TRBV7-9	CAILLVGISEAPFNEQFF